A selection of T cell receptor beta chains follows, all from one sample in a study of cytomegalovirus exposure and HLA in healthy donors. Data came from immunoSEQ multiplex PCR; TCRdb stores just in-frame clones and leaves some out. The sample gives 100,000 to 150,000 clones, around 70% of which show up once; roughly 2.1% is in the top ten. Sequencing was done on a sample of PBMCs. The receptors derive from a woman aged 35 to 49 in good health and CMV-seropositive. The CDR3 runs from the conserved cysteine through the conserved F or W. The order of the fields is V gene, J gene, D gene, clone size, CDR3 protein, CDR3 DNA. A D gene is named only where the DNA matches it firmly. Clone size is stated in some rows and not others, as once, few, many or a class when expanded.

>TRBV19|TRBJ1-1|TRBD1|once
CASTDREITEAFF
TGTGCCAGTACGGACAGGGAAATTACTGAAGCTTTCTTT
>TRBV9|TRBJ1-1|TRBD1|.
CASSDGQGNTEAFF
TGTGCCAGCAGCGACGGACAGGGGAACACTGAAGCTTTCTTT
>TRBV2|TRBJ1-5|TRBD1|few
CASRSRDRGSQPQHF
TGTGCCAGCAGAAGCCGGGACAGGGGTAGTCAGCCCCAGCATTTT
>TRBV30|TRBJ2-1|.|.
CAWASLAPRSYNEQFF
TGTGCCTGGGCCTCGCTAGCGCCGCGCTCCTACAATGAGCAGTTCTTC
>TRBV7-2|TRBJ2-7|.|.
CASSLVRRRPGSYEQYF
TGTGCCAGCAGCTTAGTTCGGCGGCGTCCTGGCTCCTACGAGCAGTACTTC
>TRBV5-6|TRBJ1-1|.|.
CASSFTPNTEAFF
TGTGCCAGCAGCTTTACACCGAACACTGAAGCTTTCTTT
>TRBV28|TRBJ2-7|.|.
CASSPSAGGDEQYF
TGTGCCAGCAGTCCCAGTGCGGGTGGTGACGAGCAGTACTTC
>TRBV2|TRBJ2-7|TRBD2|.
CASTSRLAGRYEQYF
TGTGCCAGCACCTCCCGGTTAGCGGGGAGATACGAGCAGTACTTC
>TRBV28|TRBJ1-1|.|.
CASSYPPGADTEAFF
TGTGCCAGCAGTTACCCCCCAGGGGCGGACACTGAAGCTTTCTTT
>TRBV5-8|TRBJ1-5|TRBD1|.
CASSLRTGARSNQPQHF
TGTGCCAGCAGCTTACGGACAGGGGCCCGTAGCAATCAGCCCCAGCATTTT
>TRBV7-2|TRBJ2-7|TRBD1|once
CASSSGQGYYEQYF
TGTGCCAGCAGCTCCGGACAGGGCTACTACGAGCAGTACTTC
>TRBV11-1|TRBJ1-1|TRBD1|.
CASSSIDRGRNTEAFF
TGTGCCAGCAGCTCCATCGACAGGGGCCGGAACACTGAAGCTTTCTTT
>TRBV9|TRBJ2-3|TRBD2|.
CASSPGLAGVTSTDTQYF
TGTGCCAGCAGCCCGGGACTAGCGGGCGTAACTAGCACAGATACGCAGTATTTT
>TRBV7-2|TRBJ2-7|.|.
CASSRYTGFRDEQYF
TGTGCCAGCAGCCGATACACAGGGTTTCGGGACGAGCAGTACTTC
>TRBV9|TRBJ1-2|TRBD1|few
CASSGTTGALAFRYTF
TGTGCCAGCAGCGGAACGACAGGGGCGCTTGCTTTTCGGTACACCTTC
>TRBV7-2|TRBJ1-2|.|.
CASSPPLDYGYTF
TGTGCCAGCAGCCCCCCCCTCGACTATGGCTACACCTTC
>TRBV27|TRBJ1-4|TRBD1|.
CASSLYRGNEKLFF
TGTGCCAGCAGTTTATACAGGGGTAATGAAAAACTGTTTTTT
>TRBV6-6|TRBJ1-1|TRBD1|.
CASKDRTMNTEAFF
TGTGCCAGCAAGGACAGGACGATGAACACTGAAGCTTTCTTT